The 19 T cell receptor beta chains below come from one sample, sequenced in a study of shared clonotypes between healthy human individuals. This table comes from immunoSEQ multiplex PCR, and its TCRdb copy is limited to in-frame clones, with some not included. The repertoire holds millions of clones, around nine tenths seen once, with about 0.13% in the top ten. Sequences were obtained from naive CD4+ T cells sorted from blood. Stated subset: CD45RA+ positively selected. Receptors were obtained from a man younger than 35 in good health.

CDR3 sequence: CASSFARGREGNQPQHF. CDR3 DNA: TGTGCCAGCAGTTTCGCTCGGGGCAGGGAGGGGAATCAGCCCCAGCATTTT. The rearrangement joins TRBV28 to TRBJ1-5; TRBD1 might be the D (5 bases). CDR1 is MDHEN, CDR2 SYDVKM, per germline. There are 17 residues in the CDR3. Trimming took 3 bases from V and 4 from J, leaving 19 bases between them.

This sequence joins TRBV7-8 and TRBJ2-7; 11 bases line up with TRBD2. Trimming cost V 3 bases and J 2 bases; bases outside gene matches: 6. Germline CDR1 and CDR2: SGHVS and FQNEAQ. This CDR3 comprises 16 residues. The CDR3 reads CASSFLGTSGTYEQYF. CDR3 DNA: TGTGCCAGCAGCTTTCTCGGGACTAGCGGCACCTACGAGCAGTACTTC. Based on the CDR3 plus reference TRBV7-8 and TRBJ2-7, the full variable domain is GAGVSQSPRYKVAKRGQDVALRCDPISGHVSLFWYQQALGQGPEFLTYFQNEAQLDKSGLPSDRFFAERPEGSVSTLKIQRTQQEDSAVYLCASSFLGTSGTYEQYFGPGTRLTVT.

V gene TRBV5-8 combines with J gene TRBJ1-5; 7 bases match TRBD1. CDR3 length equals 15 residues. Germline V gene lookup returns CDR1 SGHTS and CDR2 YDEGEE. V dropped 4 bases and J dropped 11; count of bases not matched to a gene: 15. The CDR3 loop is CASSHRDSRAMAQHF. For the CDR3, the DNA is TGTGCCAGCAGCCACCGGGACAGCCGGGCCATGGCCCAGCATTTT.

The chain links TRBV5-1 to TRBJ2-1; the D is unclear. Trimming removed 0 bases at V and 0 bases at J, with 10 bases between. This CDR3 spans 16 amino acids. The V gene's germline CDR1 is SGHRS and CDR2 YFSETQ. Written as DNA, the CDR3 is TGCGCCAGCAGCTTGGCCTCCGAAGGCTCCTACAATGAGCAGTTCTTC. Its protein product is CASSLASEGSYNEQFF.

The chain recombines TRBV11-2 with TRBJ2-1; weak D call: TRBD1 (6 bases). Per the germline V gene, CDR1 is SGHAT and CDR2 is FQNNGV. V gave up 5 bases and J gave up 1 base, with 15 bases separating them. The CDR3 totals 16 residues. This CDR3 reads CASSRREGESYNEQFF. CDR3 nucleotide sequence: TGTGCCAGCAGCCGCCGTGAGGGGGAGTCCTACAATGAGCAGTTCTTC.

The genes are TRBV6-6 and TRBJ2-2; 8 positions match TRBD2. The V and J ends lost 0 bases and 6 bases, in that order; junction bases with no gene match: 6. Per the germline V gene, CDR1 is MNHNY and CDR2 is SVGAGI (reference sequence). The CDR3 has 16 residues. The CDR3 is CASSYSRTSPPGELFF. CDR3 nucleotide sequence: TGTGCCAGCAGTTACTCGAGGACTAGCCCACCCGGGGAGCTGTTTTTT.

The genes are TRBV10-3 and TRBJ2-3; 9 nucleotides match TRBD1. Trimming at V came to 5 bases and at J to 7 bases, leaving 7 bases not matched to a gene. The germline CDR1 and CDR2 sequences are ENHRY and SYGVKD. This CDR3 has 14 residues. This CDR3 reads CAISPGQGEHTQYF. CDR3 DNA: TGTGCCATCAGTCCGGGACAGGGAGAGCATACGCAGTATTTT.

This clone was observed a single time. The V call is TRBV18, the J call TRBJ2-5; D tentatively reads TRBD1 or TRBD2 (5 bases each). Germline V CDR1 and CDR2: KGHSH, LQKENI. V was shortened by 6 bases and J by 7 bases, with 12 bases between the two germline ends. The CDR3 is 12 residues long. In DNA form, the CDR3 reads TGTGCCAGCTCGGGGACGGTGGGGACCCAGTACTTC. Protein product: CASSGTVGTQYF.

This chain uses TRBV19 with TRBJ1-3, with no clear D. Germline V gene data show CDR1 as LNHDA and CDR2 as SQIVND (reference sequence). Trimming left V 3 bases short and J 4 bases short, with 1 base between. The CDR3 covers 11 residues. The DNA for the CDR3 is TGTGCCAGTAGTATCGGAAACACCATATATTTT. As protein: CASSIGNTIYF.

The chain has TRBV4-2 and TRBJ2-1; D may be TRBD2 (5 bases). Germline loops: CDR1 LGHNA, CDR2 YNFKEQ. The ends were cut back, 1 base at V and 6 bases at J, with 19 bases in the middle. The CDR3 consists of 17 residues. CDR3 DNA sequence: TGTGCCAGCAGCCAAGGGATGGAGACGGGCGCGGGCAATGAGCAGTTCTTC. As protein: CASSQGMETGAGNEQFF.

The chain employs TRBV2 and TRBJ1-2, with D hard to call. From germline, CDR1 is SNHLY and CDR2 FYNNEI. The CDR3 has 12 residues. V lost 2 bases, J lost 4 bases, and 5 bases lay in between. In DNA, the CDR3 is TGTGCCAGCAGTGAAATGGGCTATGGCTACACCTTC. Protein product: CASSEMGYGYTF.

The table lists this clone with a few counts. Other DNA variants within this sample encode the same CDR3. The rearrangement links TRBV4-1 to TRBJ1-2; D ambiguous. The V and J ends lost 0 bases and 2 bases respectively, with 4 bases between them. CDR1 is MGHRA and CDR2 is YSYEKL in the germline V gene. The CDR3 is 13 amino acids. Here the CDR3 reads CASSQDRNYGYTF. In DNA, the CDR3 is TGCGCCAGCAGCCAAGACAGGAACTATGGCTACACCTTC.

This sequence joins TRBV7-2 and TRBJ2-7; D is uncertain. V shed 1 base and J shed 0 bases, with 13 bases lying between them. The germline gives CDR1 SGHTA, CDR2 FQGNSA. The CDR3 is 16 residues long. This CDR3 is CASSLDLATPSYEQYF. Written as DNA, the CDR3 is TGTGCCAGCAGCTTAGATTTGGCTACACCCTCCTACGAGCAGTACTTC.

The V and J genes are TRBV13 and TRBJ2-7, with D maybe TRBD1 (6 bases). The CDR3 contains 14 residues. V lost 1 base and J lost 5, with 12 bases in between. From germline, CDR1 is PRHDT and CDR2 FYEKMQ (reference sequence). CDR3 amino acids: CASSLVHDRNEQYF. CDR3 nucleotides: TGTGCCAGCAGCTTAGTCCATGACAGGAACGAGCAGTACTTC.

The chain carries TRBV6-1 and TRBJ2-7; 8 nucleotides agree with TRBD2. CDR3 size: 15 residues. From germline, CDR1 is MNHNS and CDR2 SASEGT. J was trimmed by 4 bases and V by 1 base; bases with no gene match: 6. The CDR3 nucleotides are TGTGCCAGCAGTGAAGAAGGCGGGGGGCTATACGAGCAGTACTTC. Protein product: CASSEEGGGLYEQYF.

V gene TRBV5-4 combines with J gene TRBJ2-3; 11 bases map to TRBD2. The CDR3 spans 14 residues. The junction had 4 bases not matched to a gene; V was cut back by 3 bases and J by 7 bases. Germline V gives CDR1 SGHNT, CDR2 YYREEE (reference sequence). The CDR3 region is CASSYGTSGNTQYF. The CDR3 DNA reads TGTGCCAGCAGCTACGGGACTAGCGGAAATACGCAGTATTTT.

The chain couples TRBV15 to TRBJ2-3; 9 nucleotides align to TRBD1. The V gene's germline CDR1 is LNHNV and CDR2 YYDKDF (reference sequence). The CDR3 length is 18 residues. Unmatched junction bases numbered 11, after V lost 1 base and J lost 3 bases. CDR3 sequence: CATSRVIKQGAKTDTQYF. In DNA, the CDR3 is TGTGCCACCAGCAGAGTTATTAAACAGGGGGCGAAGACAGATACGCAGTATTTT.

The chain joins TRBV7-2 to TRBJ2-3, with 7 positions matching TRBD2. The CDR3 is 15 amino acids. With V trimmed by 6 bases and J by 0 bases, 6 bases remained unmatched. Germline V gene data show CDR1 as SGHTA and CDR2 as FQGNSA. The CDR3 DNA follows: TGTGCCAGCAGGTCCACTAGCGCCAGCACAGATACGCAGTATTTT. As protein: CASRSTSASTDTQYF.

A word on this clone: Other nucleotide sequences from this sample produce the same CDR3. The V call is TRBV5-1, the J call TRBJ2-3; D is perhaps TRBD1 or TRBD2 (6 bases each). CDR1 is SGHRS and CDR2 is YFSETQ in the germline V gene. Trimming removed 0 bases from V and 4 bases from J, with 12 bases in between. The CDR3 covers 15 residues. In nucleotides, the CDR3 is TGCGCCAGCAGCTTGGAGGGGGGTAGCGCAGATACGCAGTATTTT. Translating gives CASSLEGGSADTQYF.